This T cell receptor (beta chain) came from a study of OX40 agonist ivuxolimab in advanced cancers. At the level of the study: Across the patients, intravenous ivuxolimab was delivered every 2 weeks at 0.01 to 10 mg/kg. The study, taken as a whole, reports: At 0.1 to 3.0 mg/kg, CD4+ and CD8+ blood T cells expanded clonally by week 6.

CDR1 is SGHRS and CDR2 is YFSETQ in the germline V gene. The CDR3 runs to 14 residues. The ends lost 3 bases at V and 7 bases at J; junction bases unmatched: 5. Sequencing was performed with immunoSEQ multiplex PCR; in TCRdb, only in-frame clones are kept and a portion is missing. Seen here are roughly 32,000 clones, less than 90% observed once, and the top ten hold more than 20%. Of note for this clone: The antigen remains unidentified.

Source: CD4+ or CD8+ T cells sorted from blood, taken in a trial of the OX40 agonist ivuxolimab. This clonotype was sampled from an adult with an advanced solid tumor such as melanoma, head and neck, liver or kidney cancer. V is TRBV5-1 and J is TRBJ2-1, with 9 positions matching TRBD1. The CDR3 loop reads CASSSDRGRNEQFF. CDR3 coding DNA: TGCGCCAGCAGCTCGGACAGGGGAAGGAATGAGCAGTTCTTC. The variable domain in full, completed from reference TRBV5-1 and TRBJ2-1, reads KAGVTQTPRYLIKTRGQQVTLSCSPISGHRSVSWYQQTPGQGLQFLFEYFSETQRNKGNFPGRFSGRQFSNSRSEMNVSTLELGDSALYLCASSSDRGRNEQFFGPGTRLTVL.